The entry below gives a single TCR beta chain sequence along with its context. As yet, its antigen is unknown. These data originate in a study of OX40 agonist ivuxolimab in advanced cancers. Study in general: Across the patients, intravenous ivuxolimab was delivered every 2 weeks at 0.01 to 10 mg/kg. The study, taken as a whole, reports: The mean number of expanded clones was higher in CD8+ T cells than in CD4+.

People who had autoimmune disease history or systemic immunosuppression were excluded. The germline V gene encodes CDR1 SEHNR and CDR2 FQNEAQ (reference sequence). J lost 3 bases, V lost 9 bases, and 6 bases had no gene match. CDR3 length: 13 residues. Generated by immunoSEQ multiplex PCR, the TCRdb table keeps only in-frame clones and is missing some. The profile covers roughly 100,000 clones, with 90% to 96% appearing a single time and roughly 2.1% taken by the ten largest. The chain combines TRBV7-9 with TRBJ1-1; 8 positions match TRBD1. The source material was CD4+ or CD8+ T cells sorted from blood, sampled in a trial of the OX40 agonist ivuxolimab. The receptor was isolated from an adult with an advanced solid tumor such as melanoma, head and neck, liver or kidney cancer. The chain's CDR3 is CASLDRGDTEAFF. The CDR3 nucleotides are TGTGCCAGTCTTGACAGGGGTGACACTGAAGCTTTCTTT.